This T cell receptor beta chain comes out of a study of identical twins (dated by TCRdb to about 2016). Context from the whole study: TCR alpha and beta repertoires from monozygotic twins, unrelated adults of various ages and cord blood were deep-sequenced to test whether fetal clonotypes persist. To rule out contamination, the twin experiments were replicated at different times with different library preparation protocols.

The study at large found these results: A weaker excess of twin sharing was found in beta out-of-frame sequences because the signal-to-noise ratio was lowered by fewer shared sequences. Compared with coincidental sharing between unrelated individuals, out-of-frame TCR alpha sequences shared between twins had an excess of sequences with low generation probability. Zero-insertion analyses could be partly confounded by invariant T cells such as MAIT and iNKT, although diverse VJ usage argued against such confounding for most clonotypes. Fewer insertions were carried by abundant cord blood beta clonotypes; a weaker similar trend was observed in young adult naive repertoires, while no such trend was observed in memory repertoires. Out-of-frame TCR alpha sharing in monozygotic twins was systematically underestimated by recombination models, whereas sharing between unrelated individuals was in agreement with the recombination models. Conclusions relied on cross-sectional statistical analysis, since the same donors could not be followed over many years.

All donors were healthy Caucasians. The twin cohort consisted of three pairs of female monozygotic twins, all aged roughly 18 to 30 years. The RNA used for TCR libraries was isolated from peripheral blood mononuclear cells. Including cysteine and phenylalanine, the CDR3 has 20 amino acids. Of the read, only the CDR3 DNA is kept; its 60 bases are in frame from base 1. In the germline V gene, CDR1 corresponds to KGHDR and CDR2 to SFDVKD. The V end gives up 7 bases and the J end 0 bases, leaving 13 bases in the junction not matched to a gene. Receptor libraries were prepared by 5' RACE. TCRdb names Illumina HiSeq 2000 as the instrument used. A universal primer binding site was added through template switching, and the final cDNA carried a unique molecular identifier so that TCR cDNA molecules could be counted accurately. First-strand cDNA for TCR alpha and beta chains was synthesized from specific primers in the conserved constant-segment region. Each cDNA library was double barcoded, with a SMART-Mk sample barcode plus Illumina barcodes, to control for contamination. TruSeq adapter sequences, together with Illumina sample barcodes, were added in two successive PCR steps. TCR alpha and beta cDNA libraries were sequenced on the Illumina HiSeq platform with custom primers. The original methods were these. MiGEC was used to process raw reads and extract unique molecular identifiers, and MiXCR was used to find CDR3 positions. Recombination models were inferred per individual with the repgenHMM and IGoR tools using an EM algorithm. Shared clonotypes were analyzed with the tcR package in R, and sharing was normalized by the product of cloneset sizes. To study raw recombination without the effects of thymic and clonal selection, out-of-frame nonproductive sequences were analyzed. In TCRdb, the public reads were trimmed at Q25 with fastp and aligned with MiXCR, with productive beta chains retained. CDR3 protein sequences are deduplicated, and each keeps its most common genes and DNA. The V and J calls were determined by TCRdb, not by the authors. The table for this sample lists nearly 650,000 distinct CDR3 sequences; about 7.6% of them were counted only once. Of the sample, around 1.6% falls within the top ten clones.

As to this clonotype: What antigen it recognizes has not been identified. The record has no base qualities; no much larger clone is one base away.

This sample also appeared in a second study, on yellow fever vaccine responses in identical twins. The second paper states: The authors reported that the T cell response to vaccination in identical twins appeared partly convergent and partly personalized. The study precisely tracked vaccine-responding T cell clones in identical twins.

This chain joins TRBV24-1 to TRBJ2-1; 14 bases in the middle match TRBD2. Material: PBMCs. The TCR was taken from a woman younger than 30 in good health. For the CDR3, the sequence is CATSPNPGTSGGGSYNEQFF. The bases read TGTGCCACCAGCCCAAACCCAGGGACTAGCGGGGGAGGCTCCTACAATGAGCAGTTCTTC.